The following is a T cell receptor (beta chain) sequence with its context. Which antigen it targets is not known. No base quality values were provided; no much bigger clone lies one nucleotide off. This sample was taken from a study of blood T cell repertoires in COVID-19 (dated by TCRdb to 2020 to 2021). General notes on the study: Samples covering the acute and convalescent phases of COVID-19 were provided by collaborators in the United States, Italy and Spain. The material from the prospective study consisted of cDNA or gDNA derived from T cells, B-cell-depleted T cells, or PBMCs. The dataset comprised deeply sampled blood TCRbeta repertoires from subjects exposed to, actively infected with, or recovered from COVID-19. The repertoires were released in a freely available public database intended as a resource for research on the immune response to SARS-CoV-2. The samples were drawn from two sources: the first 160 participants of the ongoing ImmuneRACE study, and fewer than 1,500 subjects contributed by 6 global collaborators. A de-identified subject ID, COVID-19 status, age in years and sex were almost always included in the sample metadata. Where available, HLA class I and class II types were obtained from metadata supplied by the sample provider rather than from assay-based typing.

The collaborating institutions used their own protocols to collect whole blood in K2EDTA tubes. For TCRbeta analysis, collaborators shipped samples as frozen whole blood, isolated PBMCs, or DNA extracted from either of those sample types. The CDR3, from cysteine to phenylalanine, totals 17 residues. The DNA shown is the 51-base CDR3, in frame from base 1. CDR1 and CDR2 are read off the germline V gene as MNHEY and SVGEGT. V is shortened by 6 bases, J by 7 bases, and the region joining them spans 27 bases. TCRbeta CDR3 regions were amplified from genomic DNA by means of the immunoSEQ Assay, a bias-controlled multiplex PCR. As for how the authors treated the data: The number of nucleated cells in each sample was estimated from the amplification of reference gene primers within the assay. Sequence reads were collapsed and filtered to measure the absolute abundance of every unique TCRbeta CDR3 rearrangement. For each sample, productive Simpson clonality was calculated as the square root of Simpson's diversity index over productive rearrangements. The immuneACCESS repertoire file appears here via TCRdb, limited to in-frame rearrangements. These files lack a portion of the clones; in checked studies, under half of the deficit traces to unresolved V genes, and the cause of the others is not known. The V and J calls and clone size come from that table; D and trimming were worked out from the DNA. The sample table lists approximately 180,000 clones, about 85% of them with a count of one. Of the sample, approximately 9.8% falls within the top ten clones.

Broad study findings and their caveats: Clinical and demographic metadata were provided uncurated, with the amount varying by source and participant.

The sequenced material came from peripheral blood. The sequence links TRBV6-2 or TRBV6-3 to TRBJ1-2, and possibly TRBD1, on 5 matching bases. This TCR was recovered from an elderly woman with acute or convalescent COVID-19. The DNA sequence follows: TGTGCCAGCAGCCTCGCCGAACTGGCGGAAAAGCAGGGTGGCTACACCTTC. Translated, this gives CASSLAELAEKQGGYTF.